The T cell receptor beta chain under discussion was sequenced for a study of tumor-infiltrating lymphocytes in oesophageal squamous cell carcinoma. TCRdb re-called the PCR reads through MiXCR, storing one row per CDR3 protein. The data hold roughly 20,000 distinct CDR3 sequences, with 35% to 40% observed a single time. With regard to this clonotype: A much larger clone lies one base from this, so it may be a read error. Given the absence of the conserved phenylalanine or tryptophan at the CDR3 end, a read error is likely. It is unclear where the CDR3 begins or ends on the DNA, so no DNA is shown, and the CDR3 is as TCRdb lists it.

Sequencing input: esophageal tumor tissue. This clonotype was obtained from a male donor with esophageal squamous cell carcinoma.

CDR3 sequence: CASTHGLRAYNEQYL. J is TRBJ2-3 and V is TRBV6-1; the tabulated D call, TRBD2, remains unverified against the DNA. The CDR3 is 15 amino acids in total, end residues counted. Germline CDR1 reads MNHNS; CDR2 reads SASEGT.